This paragraph reports one T cell receptor beta chain. This sample was included in a study of blood T cell repertoires in COVID-19. Study information: The analysed material was cDNA or gDNA that came from T cells, B-cell-depleted T cells, or PBMCs.

TCRdb keeps only in-frame clones here, not all; method: immunoSEQ multiplex PCR. The sample shows roughly 200,000 clones, about 80% of them seen only once. Per the germline V gene, CDR1 is MGHRA and CDR2 is YSYEKL. The length of the CDR3 is 13 residues. The V gene lost 4 bases and the J gene lost 4 bases, with 10 bases spanning the gap. This TCR was recovered from a woman aged 45-65 years who had been exposed to COVID-19. The sequenced material came from PBMCs or T cells enriched from blood (not recorded which). The chain combines TRBV4-1 with TRBJ1-2; D is perhaps TRBD1 (5 bases). The CDR3 spells CASSPGETYGYTF. CDR3 DNA: TGCGCCAGCAGCCCGGGGGAGACCTATGGCTACACCTTC.